The text below deals with one T cell receptor (beta chain). Cohort assignment relied on participant-reported clinical history. The assay was immunoSEQ multiplex PCR, and TCRdb's table has in-frame clones only and misses some. The sample contains approximately 53,000 clones, 70% to 80% of which appear only once. The germline gives CDR1 SGHVS, CDR2 FQNEAQ. The CDR3 loop spans 16 amino acids. V dropped 3 bases and J dropped 2; count of bases not matched to a gene: 7. These data come from a study of blood T cell repertoires in COVID-19. Overall study: Nucleic acid was either cDNA or gDNA, and it came from T cells, B-cell-depleted T cells, or PBMCs.

The clonotype originates from a woman between 50 and 59 years old with acute COVID-19. This chain connects TRBV7-8 to TRBJ1-1, with TRBD1 identical over 9 bases. The sequenced sample was PBMCs or T cells enriched from blood (not recorded which). The CDR3 protein is CASSFGQGMRNTEAFF. As DNA, the CDR3 is TGTGCCAGCAGCTTCGGACAGGGGATGAGAAACACTGAAGCTTTCTTT.